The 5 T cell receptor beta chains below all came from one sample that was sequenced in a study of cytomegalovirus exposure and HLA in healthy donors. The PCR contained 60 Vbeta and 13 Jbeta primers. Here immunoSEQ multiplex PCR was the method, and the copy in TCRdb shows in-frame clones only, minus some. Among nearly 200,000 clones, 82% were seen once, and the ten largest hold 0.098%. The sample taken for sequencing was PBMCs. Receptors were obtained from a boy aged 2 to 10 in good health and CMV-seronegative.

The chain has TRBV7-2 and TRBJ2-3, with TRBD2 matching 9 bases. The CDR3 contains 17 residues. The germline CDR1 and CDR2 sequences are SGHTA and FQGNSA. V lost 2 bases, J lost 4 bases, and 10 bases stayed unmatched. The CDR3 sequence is CASSLNVAGGPADTQYF. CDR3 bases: TGTGCCAGCAGCTTAAACGTCGCGGGGGGGCCCGCAGATACGCAGTATTTT.

CDR3 residues: CASSPQGTDTQYF. For the CDR3, the DNA is TGTGCCAGCAGCCCCCAGGGTACAGATACGCAGTATTTT. V gene TRBV7-9 combines with J gene TRBJ2-3, with D tentatively TRBD1 (5 bases). Trimming took 5 bases from V and 3 from J, leaving 9 bases between them. There are 13 residues in the CDR3. CDR1 SEHNR and CDR2 FQNEAQ come from the germline V gene (reference sequence).

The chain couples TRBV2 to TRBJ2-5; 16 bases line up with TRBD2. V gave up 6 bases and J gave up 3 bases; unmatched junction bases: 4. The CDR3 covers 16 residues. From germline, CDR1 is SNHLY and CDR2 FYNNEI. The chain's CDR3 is CASRGTSGGAKETQYF. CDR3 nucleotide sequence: TGTGCCAGCAGGGGGACTAGCGGGGGGGCCAAAGAGACCCAGTACTTC.

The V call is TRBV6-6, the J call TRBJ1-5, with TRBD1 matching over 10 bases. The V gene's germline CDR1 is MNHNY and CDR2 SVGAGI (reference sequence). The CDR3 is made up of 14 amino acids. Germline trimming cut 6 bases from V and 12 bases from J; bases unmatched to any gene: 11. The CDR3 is CASSQRDRGSGQHF. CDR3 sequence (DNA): TGTGCCAGCAGCCAAAGGGACAGGGGTTCGGGCCAGCATTTT.

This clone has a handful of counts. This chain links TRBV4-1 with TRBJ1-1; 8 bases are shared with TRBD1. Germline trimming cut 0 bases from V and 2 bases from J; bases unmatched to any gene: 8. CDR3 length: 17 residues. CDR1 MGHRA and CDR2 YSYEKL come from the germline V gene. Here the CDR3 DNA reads TGCGCCAGCAGCCAAGATGGGCCAGGGGGCGTCAACACTGAAGCTTTCTTT. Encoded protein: CASSQDGPGGVNTEAFF.